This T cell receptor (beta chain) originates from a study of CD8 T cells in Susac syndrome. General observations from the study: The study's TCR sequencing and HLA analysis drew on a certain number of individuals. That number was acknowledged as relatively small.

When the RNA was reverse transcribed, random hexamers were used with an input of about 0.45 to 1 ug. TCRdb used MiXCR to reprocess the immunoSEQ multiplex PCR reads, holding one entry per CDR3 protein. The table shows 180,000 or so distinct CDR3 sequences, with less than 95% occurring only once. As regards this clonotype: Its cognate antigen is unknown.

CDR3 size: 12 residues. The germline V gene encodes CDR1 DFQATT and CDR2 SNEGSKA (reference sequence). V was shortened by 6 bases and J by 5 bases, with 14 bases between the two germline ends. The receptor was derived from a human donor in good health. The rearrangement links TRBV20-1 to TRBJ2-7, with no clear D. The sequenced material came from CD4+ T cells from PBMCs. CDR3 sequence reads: CSAPGVSDEQYF. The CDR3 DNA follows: TGCAGTGCCCCGGGCGTCAGTGACGAGCAGTACTTC.